This T cell receptor (beta chain) came from a study of cytomegalovirus exposure and HLA in healthy donors. As for the study in general: From HLA-typed donors, an early data release held some 80 million unique TCRs. Study observations and caveats: Prior analysis indicated that the majority of TCR beta V segments exhibited productivity approximately 87% or approximately 30% of the time.

V lost 5 bases, J lost 6 bases, and 7 bases stayed unmatched. The CDR3 has 16 amino acids. In germline, CDR1 is SGHAT, CDR2 FQNNGV. Turning to this clone: As yet, its antigen is unknown.

The primer mix had 60 Vbeta and 13 Jbeta primers. Clones were sequenced by immunoSEQ multiplex PCR, and TCRdb holds only the in-frame ones, with some missing. The sample has approximately 140,000 clones; just under 65% are singletons. Sequencing was done on a sample of PBMCs. The origin of this receptor is a woman aged 60 to 75 in good health and CMV-seropositive. V usage is TRBV11-2 and J usage is TRBJ2-2; 12 bases line up with TRBD2. The CDR3, as DNA: TGTGCCAGCAGCCCGCCGGGACTAGCGGGTTCCGGGGAGCTGTTTTTT. This gives the protein CASSPPGLAGSGELFF. Combining the CDR3 with reference TRBV11-2 and TRBJ2-2 gives the whole variable domain EAGVAQSPRYKIIEKRQSVAFWCNPISGHATLYWYQQILGQGPKLLIQFQNNGVVDDSQLPKDRFSAERLKGVDSTLKIQPAKLEDSAVYLCASSPPGLAGSGELFFGEGSRLTVL.